The text below deals with one TCR beta chain. Its specificity is not known. The sample's time point: week 35, safety follow-up. It was 300 ug of mutant IDH1 20-mer peptide that made up each vaccine dose, given with topical imiquimod. The sample belongs to a study of a mutant IDH1 vaccine in newly diagnosed glioma. Study in general: Initiation of the vaccine course occurred 4-6 weeks after radiotherapy alone, or alongside temozolomide cycles. The earlier regimen, radiotherapy, temozolomide, or both, was most often both.

The CDR3 has 14 residues. Losses at the gene ends were 4 bases for V and 6 bases for J; bases not matched to a gene: 4. CDR1 and CDR2 (germline): SGHNT, YYREEE (reference sequence). Using immunoSEQ multiplex PCR, the repertoire was profiled, and TCRdb retains in-frame clones only, with some absent. The sample yields approximately 31,000 clones, about four fifths seen once. The source is a woman between 18 and 30 years old with glioma. The J gene is TRBJ2-1, the V gene TRBV5-4, with TRBD2 matching 10 bases. This sample comprised PBMCs, obtained from a glioma patient whose treatment included an IDH1 peptide vaccine. The CDR3 coding sequence is TGTGCCAGCAGCACCGGGACTAGCGTCAATGAGCAGTTCTTC. Translated: CASSTGTSVNEQFF.